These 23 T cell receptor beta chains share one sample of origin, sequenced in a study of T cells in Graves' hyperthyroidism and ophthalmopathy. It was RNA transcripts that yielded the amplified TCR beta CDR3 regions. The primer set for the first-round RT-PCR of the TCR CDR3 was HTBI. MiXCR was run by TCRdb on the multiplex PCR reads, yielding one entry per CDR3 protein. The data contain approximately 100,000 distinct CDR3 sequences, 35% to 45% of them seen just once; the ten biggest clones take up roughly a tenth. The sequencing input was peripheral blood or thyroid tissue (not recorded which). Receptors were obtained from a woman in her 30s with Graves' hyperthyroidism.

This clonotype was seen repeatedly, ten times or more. The CDR3 is CASSSRLDGRTGNTIYF. As DNA, the CDR3 is TGTGCCAGCAGCTCACGCCTCGATGGGCGAACTGGAAACACCATATATTTT. This chain links TRBV7-6 with TRBJ1-3; D ambiguous. Germline loops: CDR1 SGHVS, CDR2 FNYEAQ. V was cut by 4 bases and J by 2 bases, with 18 bases left in between. There are 17 residues in the CDR3.

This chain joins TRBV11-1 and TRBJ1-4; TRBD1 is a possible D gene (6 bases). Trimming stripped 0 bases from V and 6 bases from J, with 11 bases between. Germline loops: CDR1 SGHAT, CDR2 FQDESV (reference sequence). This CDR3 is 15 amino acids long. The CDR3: CASSLASGGHEKLFF. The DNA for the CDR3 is TGTGCCAGCAGCTTAGCGTCGGGGGGCCATGAAAAACTGTTTTTT.

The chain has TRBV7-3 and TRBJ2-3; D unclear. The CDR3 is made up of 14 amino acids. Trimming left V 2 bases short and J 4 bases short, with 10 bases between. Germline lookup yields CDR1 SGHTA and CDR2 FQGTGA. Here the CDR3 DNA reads TGTGCCAGCAGCTTATCGACCCCGGCAGATACGCAGTATTTT. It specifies CASSLSTPADTQYF.

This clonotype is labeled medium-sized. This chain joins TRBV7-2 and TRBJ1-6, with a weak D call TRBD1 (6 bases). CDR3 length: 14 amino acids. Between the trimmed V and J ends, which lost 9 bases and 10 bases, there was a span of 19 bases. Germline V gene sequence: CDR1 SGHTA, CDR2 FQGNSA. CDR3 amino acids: CASRNSGAYSPLHF. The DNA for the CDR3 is TGTGCCAGTCGAAATTCAGGGGCGTACTCACCCCTCCACTTT. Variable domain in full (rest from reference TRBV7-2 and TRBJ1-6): GAGVSQSPSNKVTEKGKDVELRCDPISGHTALYWYRQSLGQGLEFLIYFQGNSAPDKSGLPSDRFSAERTGGSVSTLTIQRTQQEDSAVYLCASRNSGAYSPLHFGNGTRLTVT.

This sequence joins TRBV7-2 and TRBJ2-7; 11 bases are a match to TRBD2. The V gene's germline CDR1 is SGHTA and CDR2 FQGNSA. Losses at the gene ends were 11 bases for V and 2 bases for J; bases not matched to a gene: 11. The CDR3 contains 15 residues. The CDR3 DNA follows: TGTGCCTGCGCGGGAGTAGCGGGAGGGGCCTACGAGCAGTACTTC. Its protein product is CACAGVAGGAYEQYF.

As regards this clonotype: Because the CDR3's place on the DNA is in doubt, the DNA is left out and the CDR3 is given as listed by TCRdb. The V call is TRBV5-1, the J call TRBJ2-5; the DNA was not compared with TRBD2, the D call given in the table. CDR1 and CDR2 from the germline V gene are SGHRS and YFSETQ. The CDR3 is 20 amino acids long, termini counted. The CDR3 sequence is CASSFYICSGASGIQETQYF.

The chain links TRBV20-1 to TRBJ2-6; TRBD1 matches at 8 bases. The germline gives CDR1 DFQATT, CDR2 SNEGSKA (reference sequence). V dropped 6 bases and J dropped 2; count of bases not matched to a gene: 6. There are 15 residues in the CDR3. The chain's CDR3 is CSADRDRAGANVLTF. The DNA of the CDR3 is TGCAGTGCGGACAGGGATAGGGCTGGGGCCAACGTCCTGACTTTC.

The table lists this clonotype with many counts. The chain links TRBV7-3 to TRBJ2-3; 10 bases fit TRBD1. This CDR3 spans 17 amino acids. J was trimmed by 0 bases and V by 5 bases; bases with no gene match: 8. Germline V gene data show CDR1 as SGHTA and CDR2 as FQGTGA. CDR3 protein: CASSDGTGDSSTDTQYF. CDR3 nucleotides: TGTGCCAGCAGCGACGGGACAGGGGACTCTAGCACAGATACGCAGTATTTT. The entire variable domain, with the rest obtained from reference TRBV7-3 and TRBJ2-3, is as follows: GAGVSQTPSNKVTEKGKYVELRCDPISGHTALYWYRQSLGQGPEFLIYFQGTGAADDSGLPNDRFFAVRPEGSVSTLKIQRTERGDSAVYLCASSDGTGDSSTDTQYFGPGTRLTVL.

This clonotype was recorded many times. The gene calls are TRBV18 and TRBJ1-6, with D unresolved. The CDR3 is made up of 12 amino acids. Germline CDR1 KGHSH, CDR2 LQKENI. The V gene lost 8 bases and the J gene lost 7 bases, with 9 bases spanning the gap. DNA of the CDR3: TGTGCCAGCGCCACAGTGAATTCACCCCTCCACTTT. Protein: CASATVNSPLHF.

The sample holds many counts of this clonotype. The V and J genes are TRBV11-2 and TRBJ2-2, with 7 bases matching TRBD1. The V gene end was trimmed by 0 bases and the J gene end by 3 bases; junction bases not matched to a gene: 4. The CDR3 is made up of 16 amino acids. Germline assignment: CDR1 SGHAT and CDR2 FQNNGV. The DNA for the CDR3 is TGTGCCAGCAGCTTAGAGAAGGGGGCGTACACCGGGGAGCTGTTTTTT. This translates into CASSLEKGAYTGELFF.

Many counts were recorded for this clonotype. CDR3 protein: CASSPRVTGELFF. The CDR3 region has the DNA TGTGCCAGCAGTCCAAGGGTTACCGGGGAGCTGTTTTTT. The rearrangement links TRBV6-5 to TRBJ2-2; D is ambiguous. The length of the CDR3 is 13 residues. Trimming removed 5 bases at V and 5 bases at J, with 9 bases between. Germline-derived CDR1 and CDR2 are MNHEY and SVGAGI.

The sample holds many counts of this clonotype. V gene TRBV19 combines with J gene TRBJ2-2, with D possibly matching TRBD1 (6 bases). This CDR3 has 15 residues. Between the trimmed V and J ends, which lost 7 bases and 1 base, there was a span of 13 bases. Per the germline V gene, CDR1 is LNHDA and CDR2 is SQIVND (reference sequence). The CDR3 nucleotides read TGTGCCAGTATCCTGGGGGCAGGGAACACCGGGGAGCTGTTTTTT. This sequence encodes CASILGAGNTGELFF.

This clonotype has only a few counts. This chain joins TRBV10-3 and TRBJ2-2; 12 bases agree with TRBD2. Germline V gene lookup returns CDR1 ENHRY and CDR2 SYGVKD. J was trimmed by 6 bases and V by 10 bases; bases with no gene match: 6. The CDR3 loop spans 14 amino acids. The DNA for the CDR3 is TGTGCCAGTCTAGCGGGAGGGCCGGCCGGGGAGCTGTTTTTT. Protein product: CASLAGGPAGELFF.

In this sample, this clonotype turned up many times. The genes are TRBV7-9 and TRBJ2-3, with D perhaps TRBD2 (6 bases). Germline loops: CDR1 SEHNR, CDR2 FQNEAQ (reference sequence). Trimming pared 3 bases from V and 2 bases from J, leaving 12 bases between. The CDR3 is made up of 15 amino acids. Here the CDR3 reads CASSLSAGYTDTQYF. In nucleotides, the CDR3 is TGTGCCAGCAGCTTGTCAGCGGGCTACACAGATACGCAGTATTTT.

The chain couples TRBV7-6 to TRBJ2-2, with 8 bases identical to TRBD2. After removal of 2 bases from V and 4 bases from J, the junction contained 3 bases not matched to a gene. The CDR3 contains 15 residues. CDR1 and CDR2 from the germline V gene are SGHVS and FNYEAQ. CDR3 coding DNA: TGTGCCAGCAGCTTAACTAGCGGCCTCACCGGGGAGCTGTTTTTT. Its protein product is CASSLTSGLTGELFF. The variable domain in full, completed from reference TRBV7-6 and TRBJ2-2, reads GAGVSQSPRYKVTKRGQDVALRCDPISGHVSLYWYRQALGQGPEFLTYFNYEAQQDKSGLPNDRFSAERPEGSISTLTIQRTEQRDSAMYRCASSLTSGLTGELFFGEGSRLTVL.

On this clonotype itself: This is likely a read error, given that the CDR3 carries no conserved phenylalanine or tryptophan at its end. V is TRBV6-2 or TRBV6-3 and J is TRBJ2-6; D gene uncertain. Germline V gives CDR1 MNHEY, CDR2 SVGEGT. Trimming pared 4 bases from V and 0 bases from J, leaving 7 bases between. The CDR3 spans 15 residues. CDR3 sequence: CASSSASSGANVLTP. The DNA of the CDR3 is TGTGCCAGCAGTTCGGCCAGCTCTGGGGCCAACGTCCTGACTCCA.

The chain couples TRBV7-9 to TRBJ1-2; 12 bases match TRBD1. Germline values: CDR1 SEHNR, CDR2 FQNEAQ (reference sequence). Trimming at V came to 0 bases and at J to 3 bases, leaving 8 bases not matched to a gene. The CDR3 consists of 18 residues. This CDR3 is CASSLALRDRGHYYGYTF. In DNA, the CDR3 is TGTGCCAGCAGCTTAGCCCTCCGGGACAGGGGGCATTACTATGGCTACACCTTC. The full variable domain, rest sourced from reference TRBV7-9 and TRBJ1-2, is DTGVSQNPRHKITKRGQNVTFRCDPISEHNRLYWYRQTLGQGPEFLTYFQNEAQLEKSRLLSDRFSAERPKGSFSTLEIQRTEQGDSAMYLCASSLALRDRGHYYGYTFGSGTRLTVV.

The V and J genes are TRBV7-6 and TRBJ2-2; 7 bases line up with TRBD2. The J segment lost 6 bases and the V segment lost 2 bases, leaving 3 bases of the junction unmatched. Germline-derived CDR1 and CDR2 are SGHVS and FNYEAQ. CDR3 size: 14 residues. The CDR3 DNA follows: TGTGCCAGCAGCTTATCAGGGAGGGCCGGGGAGCTGTTTTTT. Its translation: CASSLSGRAGELFF. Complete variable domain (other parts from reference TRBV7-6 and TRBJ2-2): GAGVSQSPRYKVTKRGQDVALRCDPISGHVSLYWYRQALGQGPEFLTYFNYEAQQDKSGLPNDRFSAERPEGSISTLTIQRTEQRDSAMYRCASSLSGRAGELFFGEGSRLTVL.

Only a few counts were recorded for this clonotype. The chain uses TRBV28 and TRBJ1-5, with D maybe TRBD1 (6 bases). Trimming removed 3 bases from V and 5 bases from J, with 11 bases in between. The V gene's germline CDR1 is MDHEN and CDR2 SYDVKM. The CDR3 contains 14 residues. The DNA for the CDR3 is TGTGCCAGCAGTTTCATAGACAGGTATCAGCCCCAGCATTTT. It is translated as CASSFIDRYQPQHF.

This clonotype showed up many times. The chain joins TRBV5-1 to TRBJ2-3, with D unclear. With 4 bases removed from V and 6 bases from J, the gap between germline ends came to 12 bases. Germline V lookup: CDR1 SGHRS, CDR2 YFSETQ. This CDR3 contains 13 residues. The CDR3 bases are TGCGCCAGCAGCCCCTCTGTTAGGGATACGCAGTATTTT. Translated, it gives CASSPSVRDTQYF.

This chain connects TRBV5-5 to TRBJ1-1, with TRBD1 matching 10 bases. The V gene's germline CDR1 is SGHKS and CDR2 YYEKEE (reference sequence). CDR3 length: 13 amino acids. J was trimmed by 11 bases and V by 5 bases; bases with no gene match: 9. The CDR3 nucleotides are TGTGCCAGCAGTAAAAGACAGGGGGCGGGGGCTTTCTTT. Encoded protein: CASSKRQGAGAFF.

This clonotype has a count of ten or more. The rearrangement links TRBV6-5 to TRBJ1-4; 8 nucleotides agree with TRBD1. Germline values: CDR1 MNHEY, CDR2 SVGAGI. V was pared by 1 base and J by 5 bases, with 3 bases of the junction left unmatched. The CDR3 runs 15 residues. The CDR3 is CASSYFYRGNEKLFF. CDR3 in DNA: TGTGCCAGCAGTTACTTTTACAGGGGGAATGAAAAACTGTTTTTT.

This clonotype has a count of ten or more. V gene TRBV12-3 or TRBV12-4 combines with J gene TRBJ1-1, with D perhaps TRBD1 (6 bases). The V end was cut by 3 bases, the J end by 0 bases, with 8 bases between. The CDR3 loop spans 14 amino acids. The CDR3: CASSFQGMNTEAFF. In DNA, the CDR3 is TGTGCCAGCAGTTTCCAGGGGATGAACACTGAAGCTTTCTTT.